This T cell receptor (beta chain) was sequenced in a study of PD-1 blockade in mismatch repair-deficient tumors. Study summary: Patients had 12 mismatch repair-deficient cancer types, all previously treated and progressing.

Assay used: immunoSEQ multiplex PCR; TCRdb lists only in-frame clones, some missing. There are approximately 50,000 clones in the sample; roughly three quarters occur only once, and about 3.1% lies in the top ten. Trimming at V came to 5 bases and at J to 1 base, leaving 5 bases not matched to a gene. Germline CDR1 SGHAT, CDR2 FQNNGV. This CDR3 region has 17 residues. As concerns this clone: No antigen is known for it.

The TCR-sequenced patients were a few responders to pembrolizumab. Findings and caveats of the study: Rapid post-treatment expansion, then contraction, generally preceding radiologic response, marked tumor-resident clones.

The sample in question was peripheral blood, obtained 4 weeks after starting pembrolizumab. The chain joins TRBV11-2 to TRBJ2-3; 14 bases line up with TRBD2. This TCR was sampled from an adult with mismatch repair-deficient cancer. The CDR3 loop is CASSRGTSGRRTDTQYF. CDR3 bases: TGTGCCAGCAGCAGGGGGACTAGCGGGAGACGCACAGATACGCAGTATTTT.